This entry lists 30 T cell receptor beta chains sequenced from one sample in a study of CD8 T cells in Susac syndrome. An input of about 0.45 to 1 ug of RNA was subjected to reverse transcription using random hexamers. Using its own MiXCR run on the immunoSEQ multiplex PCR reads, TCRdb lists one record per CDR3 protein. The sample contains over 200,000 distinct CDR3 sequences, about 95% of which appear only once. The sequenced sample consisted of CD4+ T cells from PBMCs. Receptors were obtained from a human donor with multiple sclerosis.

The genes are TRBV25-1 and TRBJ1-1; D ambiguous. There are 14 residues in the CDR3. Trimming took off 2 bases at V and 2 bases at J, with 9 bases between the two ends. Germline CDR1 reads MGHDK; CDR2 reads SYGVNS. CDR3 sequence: CASSEIGRNTEAFF. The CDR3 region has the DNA TGTGCCAGCAGTGAAATTGGACGAAACACTGAAGCTTTCTTT.

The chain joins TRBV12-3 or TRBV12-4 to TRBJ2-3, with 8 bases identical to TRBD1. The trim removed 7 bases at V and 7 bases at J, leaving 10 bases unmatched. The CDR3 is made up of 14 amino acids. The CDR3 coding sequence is TGTGCCAGCACCGGGACAGGCTCCTCCTATACGCAGTATTTT. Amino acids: CASTGTGSSYTQYF.

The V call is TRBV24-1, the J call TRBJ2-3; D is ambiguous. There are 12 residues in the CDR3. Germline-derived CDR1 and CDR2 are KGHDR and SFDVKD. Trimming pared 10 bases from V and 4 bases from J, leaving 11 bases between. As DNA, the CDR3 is TGTGCCACGGCGGATGAGGCAGATACGCAGTATTTT. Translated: CATADEADTQYF.

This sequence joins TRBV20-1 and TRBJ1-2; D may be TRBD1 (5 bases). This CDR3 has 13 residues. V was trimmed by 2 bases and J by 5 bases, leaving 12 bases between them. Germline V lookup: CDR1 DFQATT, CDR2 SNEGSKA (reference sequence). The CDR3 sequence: CSARKGEGYGYTF. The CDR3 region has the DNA TGCAGTGCTAGAAAAGGGGAGGGGTATGGCTACACCTTC.

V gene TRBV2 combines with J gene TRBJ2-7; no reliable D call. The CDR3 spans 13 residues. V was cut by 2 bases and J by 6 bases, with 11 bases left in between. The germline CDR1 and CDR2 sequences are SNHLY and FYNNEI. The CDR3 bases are TGTGCCAGCAGTGAAAACGAATTCTCCGAGCAGTACGTC. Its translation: CASSENEFSEQYV.

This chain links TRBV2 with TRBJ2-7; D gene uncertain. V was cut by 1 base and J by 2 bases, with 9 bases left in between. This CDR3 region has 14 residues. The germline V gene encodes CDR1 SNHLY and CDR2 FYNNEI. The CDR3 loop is CASSEDGRAYEQYV. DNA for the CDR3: TGTGCCAGCAGTGAAGACGGCCGAGCCTACGAGCAGTACGTC.

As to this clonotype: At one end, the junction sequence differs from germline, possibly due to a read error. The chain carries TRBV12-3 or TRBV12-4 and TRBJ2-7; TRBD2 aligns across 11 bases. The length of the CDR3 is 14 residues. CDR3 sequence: CASSLAGGPYEQYF. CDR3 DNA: TGTGCCAGCAGTCTAGCGGGGGGACCCTACGAGCAGTACTTC.

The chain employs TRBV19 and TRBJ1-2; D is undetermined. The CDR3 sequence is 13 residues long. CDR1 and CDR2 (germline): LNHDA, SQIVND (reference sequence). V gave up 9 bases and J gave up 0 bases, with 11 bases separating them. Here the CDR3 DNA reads TGTGCCAGCTCGATTCTGGCTAACTATGGCTACACCTTC. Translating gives CASSILANYGYTF.

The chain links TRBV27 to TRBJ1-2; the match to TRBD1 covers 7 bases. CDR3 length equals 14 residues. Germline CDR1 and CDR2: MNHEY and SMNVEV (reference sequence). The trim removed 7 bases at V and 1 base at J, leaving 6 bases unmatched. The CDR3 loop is CASKGDRLNYGYTF. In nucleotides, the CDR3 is TGTGCCAGCAAAGGGGACAGACTTAACTATGGCTACACCTTC.

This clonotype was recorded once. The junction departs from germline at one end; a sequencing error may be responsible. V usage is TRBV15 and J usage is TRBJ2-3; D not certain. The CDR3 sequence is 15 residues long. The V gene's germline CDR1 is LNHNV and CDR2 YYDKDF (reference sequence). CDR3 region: CATSRPRRLGDTQFF. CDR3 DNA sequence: TGTGCCACCAGCAGACCCCGAAGACTGGGCGATACGCAGTTTTTT.

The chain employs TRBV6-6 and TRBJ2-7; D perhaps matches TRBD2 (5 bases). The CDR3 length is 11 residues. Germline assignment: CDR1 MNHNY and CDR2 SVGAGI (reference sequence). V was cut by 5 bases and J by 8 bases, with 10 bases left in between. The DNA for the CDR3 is TGTGCCAGCAGTACGGACGGGAAGCAGTACGTC. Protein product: CASSTDGKQYV.

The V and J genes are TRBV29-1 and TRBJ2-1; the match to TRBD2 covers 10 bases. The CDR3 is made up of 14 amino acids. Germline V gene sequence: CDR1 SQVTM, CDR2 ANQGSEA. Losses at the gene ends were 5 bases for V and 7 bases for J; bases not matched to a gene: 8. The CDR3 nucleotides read TGCAGCGTTAATCGGGGACTAGCGAGTAATGAGCAGTTCTTC. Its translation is CSVNRGLASNEQFF.

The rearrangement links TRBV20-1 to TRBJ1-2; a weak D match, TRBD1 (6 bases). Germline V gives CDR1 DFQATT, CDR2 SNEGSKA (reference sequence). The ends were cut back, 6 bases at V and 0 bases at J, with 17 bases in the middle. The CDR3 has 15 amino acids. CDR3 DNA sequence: TGCAGTGCCGGGACACCCGGCGTGGCTAACTATGGCTACACCTTC. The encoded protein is CSAGTPGVANYGYTF.

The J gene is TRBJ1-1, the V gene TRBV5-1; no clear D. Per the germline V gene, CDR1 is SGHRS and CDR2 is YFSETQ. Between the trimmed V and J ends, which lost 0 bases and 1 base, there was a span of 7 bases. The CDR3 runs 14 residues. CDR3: CASSLDTSNTEAFF. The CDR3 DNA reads TGCGCCAGCAGCTTGGACACATCGAACACTGAAGCTTTCTTT.

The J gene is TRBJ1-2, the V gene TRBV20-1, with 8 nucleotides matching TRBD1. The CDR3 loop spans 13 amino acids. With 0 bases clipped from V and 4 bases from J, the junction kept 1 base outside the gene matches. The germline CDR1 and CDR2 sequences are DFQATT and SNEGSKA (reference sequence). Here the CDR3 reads CSARDDRGYGYTF. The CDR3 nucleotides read TGCAGTGCTAGAGATGACAGGGGCTATGGCTACACCTTC.

The CDR3: CASSQAEGSNQPQHF. The CDR3, as DNA: TGTGCCAGCAGCCAAGCGGAGGGAAGCAATCAGCCCCAGCATTTT. The chain is built from TRBV3-1 and TRBJ1-5, with D hard to call. CDR1 is LGHDT, CDR2 YNNKEL, per germline (reference sequence). The CDR3 length is 15 residues. Trimming shortened V by 1 base and J by 1 base, and 8 bases separated the two germline ends.

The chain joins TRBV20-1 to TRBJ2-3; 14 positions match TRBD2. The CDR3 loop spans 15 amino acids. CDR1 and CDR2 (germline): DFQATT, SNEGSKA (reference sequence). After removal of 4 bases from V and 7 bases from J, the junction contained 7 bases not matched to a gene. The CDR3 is CSANDWTSGGNTQYF. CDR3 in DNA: TGCAGTGCTAACGATTGGACTAGCGGGGGGAATACGCAGTATTTT.

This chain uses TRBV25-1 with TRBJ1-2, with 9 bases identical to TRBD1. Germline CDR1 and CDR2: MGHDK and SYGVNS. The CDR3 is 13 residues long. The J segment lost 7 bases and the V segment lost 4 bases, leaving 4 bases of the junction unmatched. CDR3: CASSGGTGIGYTF. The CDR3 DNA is TGTGCCAGCAGTGGAGGGACAGGGATTGGCTACACCTTC.

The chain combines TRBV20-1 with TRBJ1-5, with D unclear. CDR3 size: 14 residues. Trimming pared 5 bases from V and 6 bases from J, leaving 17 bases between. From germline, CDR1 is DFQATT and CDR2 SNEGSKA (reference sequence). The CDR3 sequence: CSAVDSLRSQPQHF. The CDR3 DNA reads TGCAGTGCTGTGGATTCACTCAGGAGTCAGCCCCAGCATTTT.

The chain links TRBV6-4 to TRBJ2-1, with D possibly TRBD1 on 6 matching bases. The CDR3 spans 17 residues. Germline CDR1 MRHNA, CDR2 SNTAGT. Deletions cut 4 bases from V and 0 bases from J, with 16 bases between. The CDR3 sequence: CASSGSTTGSSYNEQFF. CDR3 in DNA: TGTGCCAGCAGTGGCTCAACCACAGGGAGCTCCTACAATGAGCAGTTCTTC.

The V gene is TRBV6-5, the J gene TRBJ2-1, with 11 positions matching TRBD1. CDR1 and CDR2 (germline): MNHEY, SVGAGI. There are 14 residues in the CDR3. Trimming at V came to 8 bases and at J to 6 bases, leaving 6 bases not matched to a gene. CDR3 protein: CASLGQGASNEQFF. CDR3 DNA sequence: TGTGCCAGCTTAGGACAGGGGGCTTCCAATGAGCAGTTCTTC.

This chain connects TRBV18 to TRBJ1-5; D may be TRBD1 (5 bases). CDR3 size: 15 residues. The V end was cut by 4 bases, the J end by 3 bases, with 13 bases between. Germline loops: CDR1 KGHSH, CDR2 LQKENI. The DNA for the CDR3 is TGTGCCAGCTCACGGGTAACAGGAAACAATCAGCCCCAGCATTTT. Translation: CASSRVTGNNQPQHF.

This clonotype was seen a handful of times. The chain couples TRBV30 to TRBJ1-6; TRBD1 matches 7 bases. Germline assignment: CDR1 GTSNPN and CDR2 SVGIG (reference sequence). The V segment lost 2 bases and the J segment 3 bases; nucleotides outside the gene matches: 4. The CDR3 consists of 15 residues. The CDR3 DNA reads TGTGCCTGGAGTCTAGGGACAGACTATAATTCACCCCTCCACTTT. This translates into CAWSLGTDYNSPLHF.

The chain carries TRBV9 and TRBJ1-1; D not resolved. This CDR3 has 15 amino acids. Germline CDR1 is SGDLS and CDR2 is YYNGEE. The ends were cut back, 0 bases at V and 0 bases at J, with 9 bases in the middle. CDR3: CASSVGKNMNTEAFF. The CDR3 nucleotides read TGTGCCAGCAGCGTAGGGAAAAATATGAACACTGAAGCTTTCTTT. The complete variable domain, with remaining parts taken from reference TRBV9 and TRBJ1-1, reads DSGVTQTPKHLITATGQRVTLRCSPRSGDLSVYWYQQSLDQGLQFLIQYYNGEERAKGNILERFSAQQFPDLHSELNLSSLELGDSALYFCASSVGKNMNTEAFFGQGTRLTVV.

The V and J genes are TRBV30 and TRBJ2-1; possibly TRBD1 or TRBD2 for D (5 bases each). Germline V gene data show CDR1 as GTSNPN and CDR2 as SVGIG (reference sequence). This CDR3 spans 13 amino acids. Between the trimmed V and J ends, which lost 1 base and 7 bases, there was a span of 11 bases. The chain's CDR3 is CAWSATGPNEQFF. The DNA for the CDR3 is TGTGCCTGGAGTGCCACGGGGCCGAATGAGCAGTTCTTC.

CDR3 region: CASSVYRPPRGSNQPQHF. CDR3 DNA sequence: TGTGCCAGCAGCGTGTACAGACCACCCAGGGGGAGCAATCAGCCCCAGCATTTT. The rearrangement links TRBV11-3 to TRBJ1-5, with 7 nucleotides matching TRBD1. V was pared by 5 bases and J by 1 base, with 14 bases of the junction left unmatched. Germline CDR1 SGHNT, CDR2 YENEEA. The CDR3 has 18 residues. Full variable domain (remainder filled in from reference TRBV11-3 and TRBJ1-5): EAGVVQSPRYKIIEKKQPVAFWCNPISGHNTLYWYLQNLGQGPELLIRYENEEAVDDSQLPKDRFSAERLKGVDSTLKIQPAELGDSAVYLCASSVYRPPRGSNQPQHFGDGTRLSIL.

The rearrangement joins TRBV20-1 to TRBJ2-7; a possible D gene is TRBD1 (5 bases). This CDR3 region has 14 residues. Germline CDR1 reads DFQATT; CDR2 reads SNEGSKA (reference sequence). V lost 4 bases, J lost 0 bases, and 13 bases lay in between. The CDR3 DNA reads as TGCAGTGCTAAGAACACAGGAAGCTCCTACGAGCAGTACGTC. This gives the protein CSAKNTGSSYEQYV.

The CDR3 DNA sequence: TGTGCCAGCAGCTTGTGGGGGCCGTCCTACGAGCAGTACGTC. It is translated as CASSLWGPSYEQYV. The gene calls are TRBV5-6 and TRBJ2-7, with D maybe TRBD1 (6 bases). The CDR3 runs to 14 residues. Germline V gene data show CDR1 as SGHDT and CDR2 as YYEEEE. Trimming left V 1 base short and J 1 base short, with 9 bases between.

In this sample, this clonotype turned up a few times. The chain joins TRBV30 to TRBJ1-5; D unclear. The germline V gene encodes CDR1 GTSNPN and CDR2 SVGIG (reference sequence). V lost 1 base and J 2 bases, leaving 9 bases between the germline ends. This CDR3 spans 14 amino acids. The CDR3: CAWSGEVGNQPQHF. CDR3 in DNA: TGTGCCTGGAGTGGGGAAGTGGGCAATCAGCCCCAGCATTTT.

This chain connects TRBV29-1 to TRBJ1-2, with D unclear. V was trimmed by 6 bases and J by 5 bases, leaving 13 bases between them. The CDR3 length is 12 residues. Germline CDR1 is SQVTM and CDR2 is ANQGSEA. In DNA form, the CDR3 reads TGCAGCGTAATGGACGGATTATATGGCTACACCTTC. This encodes CSVMDGLYGYTF.